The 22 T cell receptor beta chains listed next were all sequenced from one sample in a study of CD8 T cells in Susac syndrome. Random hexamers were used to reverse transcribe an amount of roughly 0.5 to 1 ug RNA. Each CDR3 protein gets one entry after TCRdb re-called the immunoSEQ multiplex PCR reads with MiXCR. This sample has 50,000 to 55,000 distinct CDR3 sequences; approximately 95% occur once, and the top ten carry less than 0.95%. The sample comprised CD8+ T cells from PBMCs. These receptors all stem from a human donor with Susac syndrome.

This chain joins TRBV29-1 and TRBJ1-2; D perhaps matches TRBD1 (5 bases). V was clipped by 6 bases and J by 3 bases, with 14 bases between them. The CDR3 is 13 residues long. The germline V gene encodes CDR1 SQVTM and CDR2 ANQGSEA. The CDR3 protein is CSVRQRDHYGYTF. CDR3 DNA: TGCAGCGTCAGACAGAGAGACCACTATGGCTACACCTTC.

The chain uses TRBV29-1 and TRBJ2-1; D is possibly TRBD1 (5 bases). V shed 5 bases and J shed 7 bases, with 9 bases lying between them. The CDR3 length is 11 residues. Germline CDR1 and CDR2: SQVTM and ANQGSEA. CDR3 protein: CSVWSGNEQFF. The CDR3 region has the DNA TGCAGCGTTTGGTCAGGGAATGAGCAGTTCTTC.

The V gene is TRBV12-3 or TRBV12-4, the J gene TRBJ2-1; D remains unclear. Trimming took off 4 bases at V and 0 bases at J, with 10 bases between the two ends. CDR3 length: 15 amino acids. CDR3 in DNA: TGTGCCAGCAGTTACCCCCCGGGCTCCTACAATGAGCAGTTCTTC. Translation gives CASSYPPGSYNEQFF.

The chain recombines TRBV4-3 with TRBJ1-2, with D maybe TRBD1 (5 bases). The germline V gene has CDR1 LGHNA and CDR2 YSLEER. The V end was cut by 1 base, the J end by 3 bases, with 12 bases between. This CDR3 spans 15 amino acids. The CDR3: CASSQGPTGDYGYTF. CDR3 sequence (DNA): TGCGCCAGCAGCCAAGGTCCCACGGGGGACTATGGCTACACCTTC.

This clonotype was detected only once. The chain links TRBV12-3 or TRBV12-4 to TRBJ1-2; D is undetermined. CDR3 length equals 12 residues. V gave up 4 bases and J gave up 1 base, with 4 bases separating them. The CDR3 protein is CASSSFNYGYTF. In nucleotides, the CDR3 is TGTGCCAGCAGTTCCTTTAACTATGGCTACACCTTC.

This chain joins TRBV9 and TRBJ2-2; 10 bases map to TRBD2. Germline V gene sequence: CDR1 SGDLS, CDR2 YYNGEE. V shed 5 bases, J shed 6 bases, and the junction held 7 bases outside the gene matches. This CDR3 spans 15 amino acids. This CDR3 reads CASSRAGGIAGELFF. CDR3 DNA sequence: TGTGCCAGCAGTCGAGCGGGGGGGATCGCCGGGGAGCTGTTTTTT.

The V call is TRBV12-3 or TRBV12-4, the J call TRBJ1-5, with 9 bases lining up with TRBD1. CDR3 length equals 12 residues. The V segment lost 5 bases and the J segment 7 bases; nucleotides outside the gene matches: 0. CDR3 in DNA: TGTGCCAGCAGTGGACAGGGGCAGCCCCAGCATTTT. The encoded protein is CASSGQGQPQHF.

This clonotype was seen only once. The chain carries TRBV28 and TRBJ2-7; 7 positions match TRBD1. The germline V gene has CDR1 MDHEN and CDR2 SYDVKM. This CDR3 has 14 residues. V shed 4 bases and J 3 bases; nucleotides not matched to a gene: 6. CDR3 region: CASSYLGTDYEQYF. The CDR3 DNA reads TGTGCCAGCAGTTACCTCGGGACAGACTACGAGCAGTACTTC.

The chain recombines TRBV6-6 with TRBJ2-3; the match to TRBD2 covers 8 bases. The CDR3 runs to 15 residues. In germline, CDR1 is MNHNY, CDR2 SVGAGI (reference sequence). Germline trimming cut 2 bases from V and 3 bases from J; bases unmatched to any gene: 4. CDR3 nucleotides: TGTGCCAGCAGTTACCGGGGGGGCCCTACAGATACGCAGTATTTT. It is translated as CASSYRGGPTDTQYF.

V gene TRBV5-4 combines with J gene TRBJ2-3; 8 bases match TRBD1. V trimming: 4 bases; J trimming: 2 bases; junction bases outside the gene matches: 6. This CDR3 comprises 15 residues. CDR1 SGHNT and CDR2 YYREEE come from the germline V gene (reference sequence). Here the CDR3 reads CASSDGQGYTDTQYF. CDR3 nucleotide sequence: TGTGCCAGCAGCGACGGACAGGGATACACAGATACGCAGTATTTT.

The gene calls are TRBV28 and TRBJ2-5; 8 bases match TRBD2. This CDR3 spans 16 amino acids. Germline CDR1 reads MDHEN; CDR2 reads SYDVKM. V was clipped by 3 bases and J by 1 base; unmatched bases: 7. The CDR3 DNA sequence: TGTGCCAGCAGTTTCGATCCCCGGGGGGGCCAAGAGACCCAGTACTTC. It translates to CASSFDPRGGQETQYF.

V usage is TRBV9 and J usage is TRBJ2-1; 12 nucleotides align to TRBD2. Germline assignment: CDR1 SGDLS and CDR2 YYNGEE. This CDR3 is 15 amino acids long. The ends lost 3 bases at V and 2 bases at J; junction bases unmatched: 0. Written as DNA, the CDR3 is TGTGCCAGCAGCGCTAGCGGGGGGGCCTACAATGAGCAGTTCTTC. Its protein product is CASSASGGAYNEQFF.

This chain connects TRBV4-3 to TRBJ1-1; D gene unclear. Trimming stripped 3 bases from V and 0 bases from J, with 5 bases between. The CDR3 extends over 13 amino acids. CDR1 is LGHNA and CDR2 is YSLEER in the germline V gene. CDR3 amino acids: CASSQVVNTEAFF. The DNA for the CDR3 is TGCGCCAGCAGCCAGGTAGTGAACACTGAAGCTTTCTTT.

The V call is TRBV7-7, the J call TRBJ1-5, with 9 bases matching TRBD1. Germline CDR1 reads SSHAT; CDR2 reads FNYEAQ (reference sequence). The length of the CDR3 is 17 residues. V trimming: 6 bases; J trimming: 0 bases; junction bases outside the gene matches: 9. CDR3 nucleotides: TGTGCCAGCAGATACGGACAGGGGACCCATAGCAATCAGCCCCAGCATTTT. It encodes CASRYGQGTHSNQPQHF. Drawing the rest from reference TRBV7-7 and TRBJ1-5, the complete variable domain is GAGVSQSPRYKVTKRGQDVTLRCDPISSHATLYWYQQALGQGPEFLTYFNYEAQPDKSGLPSDRFSAERPEGSISTLTIQRTEQRDSAMYRCASRYGQGTHSNQPQHFGDGTRLSIL.

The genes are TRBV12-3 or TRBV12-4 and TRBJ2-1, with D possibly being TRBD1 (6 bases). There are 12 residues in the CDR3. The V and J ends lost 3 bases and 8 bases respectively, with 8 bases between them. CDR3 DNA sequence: TGTGCCAGCAGTTTGTACAGGGATGAGCAGTTCTTC. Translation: CASSLYRDEQFF.

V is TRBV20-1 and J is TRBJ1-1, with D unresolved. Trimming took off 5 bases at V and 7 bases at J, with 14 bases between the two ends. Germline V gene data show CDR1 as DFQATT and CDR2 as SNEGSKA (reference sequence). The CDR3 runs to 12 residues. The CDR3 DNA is TGCAGTGCTTTTCGGGAGGAGGTTGAAGCTTTCTTT. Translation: CSAFREEVEAFF.

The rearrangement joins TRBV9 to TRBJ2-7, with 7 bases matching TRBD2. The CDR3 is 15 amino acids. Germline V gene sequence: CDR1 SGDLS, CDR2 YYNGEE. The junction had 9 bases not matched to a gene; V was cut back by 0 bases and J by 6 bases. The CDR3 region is CASSVAGGLAGEQYF. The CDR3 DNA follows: TGTGCCAGCAGCGTAGCGGGGGGACTGGCCGGCGAGCAGTACTTC.

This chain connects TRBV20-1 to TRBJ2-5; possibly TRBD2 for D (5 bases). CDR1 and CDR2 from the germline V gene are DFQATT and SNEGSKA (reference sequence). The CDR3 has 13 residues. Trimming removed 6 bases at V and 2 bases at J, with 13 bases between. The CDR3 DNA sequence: TGCAGTGCCGGACTCTTTGGGCAAGAGACCCAGTACTTC. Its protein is CSAGLFGQETQYF.

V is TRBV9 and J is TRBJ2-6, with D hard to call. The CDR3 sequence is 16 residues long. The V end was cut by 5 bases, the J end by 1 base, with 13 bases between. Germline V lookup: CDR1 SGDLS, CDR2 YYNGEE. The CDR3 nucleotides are TGTGCCAGCAGGGACGGTCCAAAGTCTGGGGCCAACGTCCTGACTTTC. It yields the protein CASRDGPKSGANVLTF. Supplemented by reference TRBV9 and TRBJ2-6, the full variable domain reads DSGVTQTPKHLITATGQRVTLRCSPRSGDLSVYWYQQSLDQGLQFLIQYYNGEERAKGNILERFSAQQFPDLHSELNLSSLELGDSALYFCASRDGPKSGANVLTFGAGSRLTVL.

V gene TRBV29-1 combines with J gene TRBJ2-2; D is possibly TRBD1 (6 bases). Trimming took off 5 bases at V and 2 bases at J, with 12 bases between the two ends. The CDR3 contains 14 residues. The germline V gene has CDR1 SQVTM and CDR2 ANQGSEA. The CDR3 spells CSVSKTGNTGELFF. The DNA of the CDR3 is TGCAGCGTTTCCAAGACAGGAAACACCGGGGAGCTGTTTTTT.

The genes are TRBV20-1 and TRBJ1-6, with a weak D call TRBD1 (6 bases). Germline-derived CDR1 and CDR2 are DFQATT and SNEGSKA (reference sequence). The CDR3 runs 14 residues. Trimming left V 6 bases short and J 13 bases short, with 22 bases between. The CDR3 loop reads CSAVEQGGFRPLHF. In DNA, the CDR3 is TGCAGTGCCGTGGAACAGGGTGGCTTTCGGCCCCTCCACTTT.

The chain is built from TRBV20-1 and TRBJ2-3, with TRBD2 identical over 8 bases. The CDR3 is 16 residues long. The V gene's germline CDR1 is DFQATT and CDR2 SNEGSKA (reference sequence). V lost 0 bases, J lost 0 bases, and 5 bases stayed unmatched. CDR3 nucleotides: TGCAGTGCTAGAGATGAGCTAGCGGGTAGCACAGATACGCAGTATTTT. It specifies CSARDELAGSTDTQYF.